This TCR beta chain was recorded in a study of T-cell memory formation after mild COVID-19. In TCRdb, the 5' RACE reads were re-called with MiXCR into one record per CDR3 protein. The sample consists of about 560,000 distinct CDR3 sequences, less than 25% of them appearing once. The CDR3 totals 13 residues. Trimming cost V 2 bases and J 2 bases, with 6 bases left between them. Germline-derived CDR1 and CDR2 are WSHSY and SAAADI. This clonotype was seen a handful of times. The clonotype originates from an adult woman who had mild COVID-19 (a few samples of this study predate the infection). Cell type and time point are not known. Sequencing input: PBMCs or a T cell subset sorted from them (not recorded which). The genes are TRBV10-2 and TRBJ1-2; D may be TRBD1 (5 bases). The CDR3: CASSETGNYGYTF. The CDR3 nucleotides are TGCGCCAGCAGTGAGACAGGAAACTATGGCTACACCTTC.